This T cell receptor beta chain was sequenced for a study of PD-L1 blockade in urothelial cancer. This CDR3 spans 12 amino acids. Trimming left V 8 bases short and J 6 bases short, with 10 bases between. The V gene's germline CDR1 is MNHEY and CDR2 SMNVEV (reference sequence). Repertoires were generated with immunoSEQ multiplex PCR, while TCRdb's copy carries only in-frame clones and drops some. Of some 30,000 clones in the sample, around 87% were seen once. The specimen was PBMCs, collected around atezolizumab (anti-PD-L1) treatment. The chain couples TRBV27 to TRBJ2-2, with D unclear. The sequence was obtained from a man in his fifties with urothelial cancer. CDR3 coding DNA: TGTGCCAGCCAAGCGCCCGCCGGGGAGCTGTTTTTT. As protein: CASQAPAGELFF.